Listed here is a single T cell receptor (beta chain). The target antigen is unknown. The CDR3 totals 15 residues. V shed 2 bases and J shed 1 base, with 9 bases lying between them. Germline CDR1 and CDR2: MNHEY and SVGAGI. The sample belongs to a study of response to subunit inactivated influenza vaccine. TCRdb analysed the RT-PCR reads with MiXCR anew, one entry per CDR3 protein. The sample includes roughly 500,000 distinct CDR3 sequences, 16% of them seen just once. The study's findings and limits: After each seasonal influenza vaccination, few new T cells are recruited, the authors suggested.

The material was CD4+ T cells sorted from PBMCs, obtained less than 30 months after vaccination. V and J are TRBV6-5 and TRBJ1-5, with a tentative D call TRBD1 (5 bases). The receptor's source is a man between 50 and 70 years old who received an inactivated influenza vaccine. For the CDR3, the DNA is TGTGCCAGCAGTTACGGTCGGGGGAGCAATCAGCCCCAGCATTTT. It yields the protein CASSYGRGSNQPQHF.